Following are 27 T cell receptor beta chains from one sample sequenced in a study of vaccination and CD4 T cells after COVID-19 (dated by TCRdb to between 2021 and 2024). The protocol used for the library was PCR. Instrument on record: Illumina iSeq 100. DNA from cultured CD4+ T cells underwent TCR sequencing with the Oncomine TCR Beta short-read assay at the Johns Hopkins FTIC core. The public sequencing data were trimmed at Q25 with fastp and processed into clonotypes with MiXCR by TCRdb, which kept only in-frame beta chains. Rows are unified per CDR3 protein, each entry keeping the most common DNA and genes. Recorded for this sample are around 13,000 distinct CDR3 sequences; 35% to 55% of them occurred a single time. The leading ten clones occupy 14% to 15% of the sample. Read against the paper, the sample's treatment or condition label means: roughly ten-day PBMC culture with coronavirus spike peptide pools or control peptides (ViraFEST assay).

These receptors' targets are unknown. Input material: CD4+ T cells from blood, cultured in vitro. Every receptor here comes from a human donor who had recovered from COVID-19.

The V and J genes are TRBV5-1 and TRBJ1-3; TRBD1 agrees at 8 bases. The CDR3 is made up of 16 amino acids. Per the germline V gene, CDR1 is SGHRS and CDR2 is YFSETQ. The V gene end was trimmed by 4 bases and the J gene end by 3 bases; junction bases not matched to a gene: 9. CDR3 sequence reads: CASSPPGQGFGNTIYF. In DNA, the CDR3 is TGCGCCAGCAGCCCCCCAGGACAGGGATTTGGAAACACCATATATTTT.

The chain carries TRBV5-1 and TRBJ1-2, with a tentative D call TRBD1 (5 bases). The CDR3 length is 15 residues. CDR1 is SGHRS, CDR2 YFSETQ, per germline. Trimming pared 4 bases from V and 4 bases from J, leaving 17 bases between. The CDR3 is CASSPVGRATYGYTF. The CDR3 DNA reads TGCGCCAGCAGCCCGGTAGGCAGGGCCACCTATGGCTACACCTTC.

This chain links TRBV5-4 with TRBJ2-2; 8 bases are shared with TRBD2. The junction had 2 bases not matched to a gene; V was cut back by 3 bases and J by 4 bases. This CDR3 spans 14 amino acids. Looked up from germline, CDR1 is SGHNT and CDR2 is YYREEE (reference sequence). CDR3 coding DNA: TGTGCCAGCAGCTCACTAGCGGCCACCGGGGAGCTGTTTTTT. This encodes CASSSLAATGELFF.

This clonotype has a handful of counts. The chain recombines TRBV15 with TRBJ1-2; 10 bases are a match to TRBD1. Germline CDR1 LNHNV, CDR2 YYDKDF (reference sequence). J was trimmed by 8 bases and V by 2 bases; bases with no gene match: 5. CDR3 length: 14 amino acids. Here the CDR3 DNA reads TGTGCCACCAGCAGACCCGGGACAGGGGTAGGCTACACCTTC. This encodes CATSRPGTGVGYTF.

This clonotype has a handful of counts. The rearrangement uses TRBV2 and TRBJ2-5; TRBD2 agrees at 12 bases. This CDR3 has 18 amino acids. V trimming: 4 bases; J trimming: 9 bases; junction bases outside the gene matches: 18. Germline V gene sequence: CDR1 SNHLY, CDR2 FYNNEI. CDR3 in amino acids: CASSGSSGGAVPISPQYF. The CDR3 DNA sequence: TGTGCCAGCAGTGGTTCTAGCGGGGGGGCCGTTCCGATATCTCCCCAGTACTTC.

The chain uses TRBV5-1 and TRBJ2-2; TRBD1 is a possible D gene (6 bases). The CDR3 is 14 amino acids. The V gene lost 5 bases and the J gene lost 7 bases, with 15 bases spanning the gap. CDR1 is SGHRS and CDR2 is YFSETQ in the germline V gene. CDR3 coding DNA: TGCGCCAGCAGTGGGTCAGGGGAAGGCGGGGAGCTGTTTTTT. Translation: CASSGSGEGGELFF.

This clonotype was recorded once. The V gene is TRBV7-8, the J gene TRBJ2-2; D unresolved. V gave up 0 bases and J gave up 0 bases, with 11 bases separating them. The CDR3 runs to 17 residues. Germline CDR1 is SGHVS and CDR2 is FQNEAQ. In DNA form, the CDR3 reads TGTGCCAGCAGCTTAGCGGGTCCTGGAGCGAACACCGGGGAGCTGTTTTTT. Protein product: CASSLAGPGANTGELFF.

The genes are TRBV20-1 and TRBJ2-5; 9 bases are shared with TRBD1. Germline V lookup: CDR1 DFQATT, CDR2 SNEGSKA (reference sequence). The CDR3 has 14 residues. Trimming took 4 bases from V and 2 from J; bases not matched to a gene: 5. This chain's CDR3 is CSATGTGPQETQYF. CDR3 in DNA: TGCAGTGCTACCGGGACAGGGCCACAAGAGACCCAGTACTTC.

The genes are TRBV7-2 and TRBJ2-1, with D perhaps being TRBD1 or TRBD2 (6 bases each). CDR3 length: 15 residues. Germline-derived CDR1 and CDR2 are SGHTA and FQGNSA. V was shortened by 5 bases and J by 1 base, with 12 bases between the two germline ends. CDR3 loop: CASSQGGRSYNEQFF. CDR3 nucleotide sequence: TGTGCCAGCAGCCAAGGGGGGAGGTCCTACAATGAGCAGTTCTTC.

This chain connects TRBV10-1 to TRBJ1-5; TRBD1 is a possible D gene (6 bases). CDR1 WNHNN and CDR2 SYGVQD come from the germline V gene (reference sequence). The CDR3 has 14 amino acids. The germline V and J ends were trimmed by 0 bases and 15 bases, with 18 bases remaining between them. The CDR3 DNA follows: TGCGCCAGCAGTGAGTCCTCGGGGACACCCCGGGGGCATTTT. It yields the protein CASSESSGTPRGHF.

This clonotype appeared a few times. The rearrangement links TRBV7-8 to TRBJ2-3; D perhaps matches TRBD1 (6 bases). CDR3 length equals 14 residues. V was shortened by 0 bases and J by 9 bases, with 13 bases between the two germline ends. Germline CDR1 is SGHVS and CDR2 is FQNEAQ. The CDR3 nucleotides are TGTGCCAGCAGCTTAGCGGGGCCCCAGGGGACGCAGTATTTT. As protein: CASSLAGPQGTQYF.

The chain combines TRBV7-2 with TRBJ1-5, with D hard to call. Germline CDR1 and CDR2: SGHTA and FQGNSA. V lost 8 bases and J 0 bases, leaving 5 bases between the germline ends. CDR3 size: 12 residues. The CDR3 coding sequence is TGTGCCAGCGCGGATAGCAATCAGCCCCAGCATTTT. Translation gives CASADSNQPQHF.

In this sample, this clonotype turned up a few times. The chain employs TRBV30 and TRBJ1-2, with a possible D match to TRBD1 (6 bases). The CDR3 covers 13 residues. CDR1 and CDR2 from the germline V gene are GTSNPN and SVGIG (reference sequence). V was cut by 0 bases and J by 2 bases, with 7 bases left in between. The CDR3: CAWSVRGNYGYTF. CDR3 DNA: TGTGCCTGGAGTGTAAGGGGGAACTATGGCTACACCTTC.

This chain links TRBV12-3 or TRBV12-4 with TRBJ1-3, with D perhaps TRBD1 (6 bases). This CDR3 contains 15 residues. Trimming pared 4 bases from V and 8 bases from J, leaving 18 bases between. CDR3 amino acids: CASSSTGTKVDTIYF. CDR3 coding DNA: TGTGCCAGCAGTTCCACAGGGACTAAAGTCGACACCATATATTTT.

The chain has TRBV6-1 and TRBJ2-7; D not resolved. Trimming stripped 8 bases from V and 0 bases from J, with 14 bases between. CDR3 length: 14 amino acids. Germline V lookup: CDR1 MNHNS, CDR2 SASEGT. In nucleotides, the CDR3 is TGTGCCAGCCGCCCAAGCCGATTCTCCTACGAGCAGTACTTC. It is translated as CASRPSRFSYEQYF.

The rearrangement joins TRBV9 to TRBJ1-2; tentatively, D is TRBD1 (6 bases). Trimming cost V 0 bases and J 5 bases, with 14 bases left between them. This CDR3 is built from 15 residues. Germline V gene lookup returns CDR1 SGDLS and CDR2 YYNGEE. The CDR3 spells CASSVADRFGYGYTF. CDR3 DNA: TGTGCCAGCAGCGTAGCTGACAGGTTTGGGTATGGCTACACCTTC.

This clonotype was seen a few times. The chain uses TRBV12-1 and TRBJ1-6. TRBV12-1 is a pseudogene. The CDR3 sequence is 14 residues long. The CDR3 sequence: CASRTTLMNSPLHF. In DNA form, the CDR3 reads TGTGCCAGCAGGACTACATTAATGAATTCACCCCTCCACTTT.

This clonotype came up a few times. This chain joins TRBV5-4 and TRBJ1-2; D ambiguous. Germline lookup yields CDR1 SGHNT and CDR2 YYREEE (reference sequence). Between the trimmed V and J ends, which lost 4 bases and 1 base, there was a span of 14 bases. This CDR3 contains 15 residues. The CDR3 DNA follows: TGTGCCAGCAGCCTGGTAGGTGGGAGTAACTATGGCTACACCTTC. Protein: CASSLVGGSNYGYTF. The variable domain in full, with the rest retrieved from reference TRBV5-4 and TRBJ1-2, is ETGVTQSPTHLIKTRGQQVTLRCSSQSGHNTVSWYQQALGQGPQFIFQYYREEENGRGNFPPRFSGLQFPNYSSELNVNALELDDSALYLCASSLVGGSNYGYTFGSGTRLTVV.

The rearrangement joins TRBV5-1 to TRBJ1-2; weak D call: TRBD1 (5 bases). Per germline, CDR1 SGHRS and CDR2 YFSETQ. The CDR3 totals 14 residues. The V end was cut by 7 bases, the J end by 2 bases, with 15 bases between. The DNA for the CDR3 is TGCGCCAGCGCGTTTGCGGGGACCAACTATGGCTACACCTTC. Translated, it gives CASAFAGTNYGYTF. Drawing the rest from reference TRBV5-1 and TRBJ1-2, the complete variable domain is KAGVTQTPRYLIKTRGQQVTLSCSPISGHRSVSWYQQTPGQGLQFLFEYFSETQRNKGNFPGRFSGRQFSNSRSEMNVSTLELGDSALYLCASAFAGTNYGYTFGSGTRLTVV.

This chain connects TRBV7-2 to TRBJ1-6; D is unresolved. V lost 4 bases, J lost 7 bases, and 11 bases lay in between. The CDR3 contains 14 residues. The V gene's germline CDR1 is SGHTA and CDR2 FQGNSA. CDR3 DNA: TGTGCCAGCAGCTCTGGGATCGGGAATTCACCCCTCCACTTT. This sequence encodes CASSSGIGNSPLHF.

This clonotype was observed a handful of times. The CDR3 DNA follows: TGTGCCAGTAGAAATTCGAACAGGATGAACACTGAAGCTTTCTTT. This encodes CASRNSNRMNTEAFF. The rearrangement joins TRBV19 to TRBJ1-1; a weak D match, TRBD1 (5 bases). The length of the CDR3 is 15 residues. Germline CDR1 is LNHDA and CDR2 is SQIVND (reference sequence). The V end lost 6 bases, the J end lost 0 bases, and 14 bases lay between the germline ends.

This clonotype was seen only a few times. The chain employs TRBV30 and TRBJ2-3; 8 bases map to TRBD2. The ends lost 8 bases at V and 3 bases at J; junction bases unmatched: 19. The CDR3 runs 17 residues. Germline-derived CDR1 and CDR2 are GTSNPN and SVGIG (reference sequence). The CDR3, as DNA: TGTGCCGGTGGGGCAAAGAAGAATCTAGCGGGTACAGATACGCAGTATTTT. Its protein product is CAGGAKKNLAGTDTQYF.

The chain combines TRBV11-2 with TRBJ2-5; 9 bases line up with TRBD2. The CDR3 covers 16 residues. CDR1 SGHAT and CDR2 FQNNGV come from the germline V gene. Germline trimming cut 5 bases from V and 5 bases from J; bases unmatched to any gene: 12. The CDR3 sequence: CASSMTSGQTGETQYF. The CDR3 DNA reads TGTGCCAGCAGCATGACTAGCGGACAAACGGGGGAGACCCAGTACTTC.

This clonotype has a handful of counts. The V call is TRBV5-4, the J call TRBJ1-6; tentative D call: TRBD1 (5 bases). Germline CDR1 SGHNT, CDR2 YYREEE (reference sequence). The germline V and J ends were trimmed by 4 bases and 7 bases, with 12 bases remaining between them. This CDR3 region has 14 residues. CDR3 amino acids: CASSASRGNSPLHF. CDR3 coding DNA: TGTGCCAGCAGCGCCAGTAGGGGAAATTCACCCCTCCACTTT.

The chain is built from TRBV7-6 and TRBJ1-1; 7 bases fit TRBD1. Germline CDR1 and CDR2: SGHVS and FNYEAQ. V lost 1 base, J lost 1 base, and 6 bases stayed unmatched. The CDR3 has 16 residues. CDR3 nucleotides: TGTGCCAGCAGCTTAGAAGGAAACAGGGGGAACACTGAAGCTTTCTTT. Residues: CASSLEGNRGNTEAFF.

This rearrangement joins TRBV7-3 to TRBJ2-1; TRBD2 matches 7 bases. Per the germline V gene, CDR1 is SGHTA and CDR2 is FQGTGA. CDR3 length: 13 residues. With V trimmed by 5 bases and J by 5 bases, 3 bases remained unmatched. DNA of the CDR3: TGTGCCAGCAGCGTTACTAGCGACAATGAGCAGTTCTTC. As protein: CASSVTSDNEQFF.

The rearrangement links TRBV6-1 to TRBJ1-2; 10 bases are shared with TRBD1. Germline V CDR1 and CDR2: MNHNS, SASEGT. This CDR3 is 15 amino acids long. The junction had 4 bases not matched to a gene; V was cut back by 1 base and J by 5 bases. CDR3 nucleotides: TGTGCCAGCAGTGAAGGACAGGGGGCATGGTATGGCTACACCTTC. It encodes CASSEGQGAWYGYTF.